This T cell receptor beta chain was recovered during a study of cytomegalovirus exposure and HLA in healthy donors. On this clone: Its antigen is undetermined.

V lost 0 bases and J lost 5, with 8 bases in between. Germline CDR1 is SGDLS and CDR2 is YYNGEE. This CDR3 has 13 residues. Study results and limitations: Prediction of most subjects' HLA-A and HLA-B alleles by TCR beta sequences was reportedly accurate. Later analysis associated a missense DCLRE1C variant with TCR beta V- and J-gene trimming.

The PCR used 60 Vbeta and 13 Jbeta primers. TCRdb's copy holds only in-frame clones and misses some; the assay was immunoSEQ multiplex PCR. The sample holds some 140,000 clones, around 77% seen once. The chain links TRBV9 to TRBJ2-5; D gene unclear. The TCR was taken from a man aged 30 to 39 in good health and CMV-seronegative. Sequencing was performed on PBMCs. The CDR3 DNA sequence: TGTGCCAGCAGCGTAGAACTTTTTGAGACCCAGTACTTC. Its translation: CASSVELFETQYF.